The 16 T cell receptor beta chains presented below share a single source sample, sequenced in a study of T cells in localized non-small cell lung cancer. Produced via immunoSEQ multiplex PCR; TCRdb's table is partial and in-frame only. The table shows 61,000 or so clones, with 86% occurring only once. Here the sequenced sample was peripheral blood, taken before any cancer treatment. The receptors here all came from a woman aged 35 to 70 with stage I lung adenocarcinoma.

The gene calls are TRBV7-2 and TRBJ1-4; perhaps TRBD1 as D (6 bases). V was cut by 8 bases and J by 6 bases, with 19 bases left in between. CDR3 length: 15 residues. CDR1 and CDR2 from the germline V gene are SGHTA and FQGNSA. CDR3 residues: CASGSPPGGYEKLFF. The DNA of the CDR3 is TGTGCCAGCGGCTCTCCTCCCGGGGGCTATGAAAAACTGTTTTTT.

The chain couples TRBV4-3 to TRBJ1-2; D is perhaps TRBD1 (5 bases). This CDR3 contains 15 residues. CDR1 and CDR2 from the germline V gene are LGHNA and YSLEER. Trimming removed 1 base at V and 4 bases at J, with 13 bases between. CDR3 coding DNA: TGCGCCAGCAGCCAAGGGGACGGAGAGCCCTATGGCTACACCTTC. Translating it yields CASSQGDGEPYGYTF.

The chain recombines TRBV7-2 with TRBJ2-7; 12 bases are a match to TRBD2. V lost 4 bases, J lost 3 bases, and 4 bases stayed unmatched. The CDR3 totals 15 residues. Looked up from germline, CDR1 is SGHTA and CDR2 is FQGNSA. CDR3 region: CASSSRLAGDYEQYF. As DNA, the CDR3 is TGTGCCAGCAGCTCCCGACTAGCGGGGGACTACGAGCAGTACTTC. Using reference TRBV7-2 and TRBJ2-7 for the parts outside the CDR3, the full variable domain is GAGVSQSPSNKVTEKGKDVELRCDPISGHTALYWYRQSLGQGLEFLIYFQGNSAPDKSGLPSDRFSAERTGGSVSTLTIQRTQQEDSAVYLCASSSRLAGDYEQYFGPGTRLTVT.

The rearrangement links TRBV6-1 to TRBJ2-3, with a weak D call TRBD2 (6 bases). V gave up 10 bases and J gave up 1 base, with 15 bases separating them. This CDR3 has 14 residues. Germline CDR1 and CDR2: MNHNS and SASEGT. The CDR3 is CATHTWGGTDTQYF. CDR3 bases: TGTGCCACCCACACCTGGGGGGGCACAGATACGCAGTATTTT.

This clone was seen once. This chain connects TRBV10-3 to TRBJ1-2; 7 nucleotides match TRBD1. The CDR3 loop spans 13 amino acids. Per germline, CDR1 ENHRY and CDR2 SYGVKD. V lost 3 bases and J lost 8; bases outside the gene matches: 6. DNA of the CDR3: TGTGCCATCAGTGACTTAGGGGGCTTCGGCTACACCTTC. It yields the protein CAISDLGGFGYTF.

This chain links TRBV4-3 with TRBJ2-3; D is unresolved. The CDR3 is made up of 13 amino acids. V gave up 0 bases and J gave up 6 bases, with 7 bases separating them. CDR1 is LGHNA and CDR2 is YSLEER in the germline V gene. CDR3 loop: CASSQDTGDTQYF. Here the CDR3 DNA reads TGCGCCAGCAGCCAAGATACTGGCGATACGCAGTATTTT.

The rearrangement links TRBV5-1 to TRBJ1-1, with TRBD1 matching 9 bases. Looked up from germline, CDR1 is SGHRS and CDR2 is YFSETQ. With 7 bases clipped from V and 4 bases from J, the junction kept 5 bases outside the gene matches. CDR3 size: 13 residues. CDR3 sequence reads: CASGGQGSTEAFF. The CDR3 DNA reads TGCGCCAGCGGGGGACAGGGAAGCACTGAAGCTTTCTTT. The variable domain in full, completed from reference TRBV5-1 and TRBJ1-1, reads KAGVTQTPRYLIKTRGQQVTLSCSPISGHRSVSWYQQTPGQGLQFLFEYFSETQRNKGNFPGRFSGRQFSNSRSEMNVSTLELGDSALYLCASGGQGSTEAFFGQGTRLTVV.

The rearrangement uses TRBV11-3 and TRBJ2-7; the match to TRBD1 covers 9 bases. V trimming: 1 base; J trimming: 5 bases; junction bases outside the gene matches: 9. This CDR3 comprises 16 residues. Per the germline V gene, CDR1 is SGHNT and CDR2 is YENEEA. CDR3 residues: CASSLGARGQGDEQYF. The CDR3 region has the DNA TGTGCCAGCAGCTTAGGAGCACGGGGACAGGGTGACGAGCAGTACTTC.

In this sample, this clone turned up once. The chain employs TRBV7-9 and TRBJ2-2; D unclear. Germline loops: CDR1 SEHNR, CDR2 FQNEAQ (reference sequence). This CDR3 has 11 residues. V lost 2 bases to trimming and J lost 5 bases, with 0 bases between them. The chain's CDR3 is CASSLTGELFF. The CDR3 nucleotides read TGTGCCAGCAGCTTAACCGGGGAGCTGTTTTTT.

The chain has TRBV7-2 and TRBJ2-1; D could derive from TRBD1 or TRBD2 (6 bases each). The CDR3 contains 15 residues. Germline CDR1 and CDR2: SGHTA and FQGNSA. V dropped 1 base and J dropped 8 bases, with 15 bases sitting between them. Here the CDR3 reads CASSLGPGAADEQFF. CDR3 bases: TGTGCCAGCAGCTTAGGCCCGGGGGCGGCGGATGAGCAGTTCTTC.

This clone was seen just once. The J gene is TRBJ2-3, the V gene TRBV4-3; 10 nucleotides align to TRBD2. Germline V lookup: CDR1 LGHNA, CDR2 YSLEER. V shed 0 bases, J shed 2 bases, and the junction held 8 bases outside the gene matches. The CDR3 contains 18 residues. CDR3 bases: TGCGCCAGCAGCCAAGATAGGCCTAGCGGGGGTTTCACAGATACGCAGTATTTT. It encodes CASSQDRPSGGFTDTQYF.

This clone is a singleton in its sample. This chain uses TRBV10-3 with TRBJ2-1; 10 nucleotides agree with TRBD1. CDR3 length equals 17 residues. Germline values: CDR1 ENHRY, CDR2 SYGVKD. Germline trimming cut 2 bases from V and 3 bases from J; bases unmatched to any gene: 7. CDR3 amino acids: CAISEPGQGRGYNEQFF. The CDR3 DNA reads TGTGCCATCAGTGAGCCGGGACAGGGGAGAGGCTACAATGAGCAGTTCTTC.

This clone was recorded once. V is TRBV10-3 and J is TRBJ2-3; TRBD2 agrees at 10 bases. The CDR3 totals 17 residues. V dropped 3 bases and J dropped 0; count of bases not matched to a gene: 6. Per germline, CDR1 ENHRY and CDR2 SYGVKD. The CDR3 bases are TGTGCCATCAGTGATAGACTAGCGGGTGCTAGCACAGATACGCAGTATTTT. Protein product: CAISDRLAGASTDTQYF.

The chain employs TRBV28 and TRBJ2-1; 13 positions agree with TRBD2. The germline CDR1 and CDR2 sequences are MDHEN and SYDVKM. Trimming took 8 bases from V and 8 from J; bases not matched to a gene: 9. This CDR3 is built from 15 residues. The CDR3: CASGILAGGPHEQFF. The CDR3 DNA sequence: TGTGCCAGCGGGATACTAGCGGGGGGGCCCCATGAGCAGTTCTTC.

This chain uses TRBV6-1 with TRBJ2-3; D is possibly TRBD1 (7 bases). In germline, CDR1 is MNHNS, CDR2 SASEGT. CDR3 length: 14 amino acids. Trimming stripped 2 bases from V and 8 bases from J, with 14 bases between. In DNA form, the CDR3 reads TGTGCCAGCAGTGAATCAGGGGGGCTTGGTACGCAGTATTTT. This translates into CASSESGGLGTQYF.

The genes are TRBV9 and TRBJ1-2; no definite D call. V gave up 0 bases and J gave up 6 bases, with 12 bases separating them. The germline gives CDR1 SGDLS, CDR2 YYNGEE. This CDR3 has 14 amino acids. The CDR3: CASSVGSVEHGYTF. For the CDR3, the DNA is TGTGCCAGCAGCGTAGGTAGCGTCGAACATGGCTACACCTTC.